Shown below are 21 T cell receptor beta chains from a single sample sequenced in a study of T-cell memory formation after mild COVID-19. TCRdb passed the 5' RACE reads through MiXCR, listing each CDR3 protein once. This table has roughly 340,000 distinct CDR3 sequences, 20% to 25% appearing once. The sequencing sample was made of PBMCs or a T cell subset sorted from them (not recorded which). These TCRs come from a man aged 18 to 30 who had mild COVID-19 (a few samples of this study predate the infection). Cell type and time point are not known.

This clonotype has a handful of counts. J is TRBJ2-3 and V is TRBV20-1; D call uncertain. CDR3 length: 13 amino acids. The V end lost 8 bases, the J end lost 6 bases, and 18 bases lay between the germline ends. CDR1 DFQATT and CDR2 SNEGSKA come from the germline V gene (reference sequence). This CDR3 is CSTATPSRDTQYF. The CDR3 nucleotides read TGCAGTACAGCTACTCCCAGTAGGGATACGCAGTATTTT.

This chain links TRBV6-6 with TRBJ1-1, with D unclear. V was clipped by 6 bases and J by 1 base, with 15 bases between them. The CDR3 has 15 residues. Germline-derived CDR1 and CDR2 are MNHNY and SVGAGI (reference sequence). CDR3 sequence reads: CASSLPGRRNTEAFF. The DNA for the CDR3 is TGTGCCAGCAGCCTCCCCGGGAGGAGGAACACTGAAGCTTTCTTT.

The V and J genes are TRBV7-2 and TRBJ1-4; D not resolved. CDR3 length: 13 amino acids. Trimming took 3 bases from V and 7 from J, leaving 9 bases between them. Germline loops: CDR1 SGHTA, CDR2 FQGNSA. CDR3 sequence reads: CASSLTNTEKLFF. The CDR3, as DNA: TGTGCCAGCAGCTTGACCAACACTGAAAAACTGTTTTTT.

The rearrangement joins TRBV7-6 to TRBJ1-6; 10 nucleotides match TRBD1. The CDR3 sequence is 14 residues long. The ends lost 5 bases at V and 12 bases at J; junction bases unmatched: 7. Germline assignment: CDR1 SGHVS and CDR2 FNYEAQ. The CDR3 sequence: CASSPGQGLGPLHF. The CDR3, as DNA: TGTGCCAGCAGCCCGGGACAGGGGTTAGGACCCCTCCACTTT.

The V call is TRBV24-1, the J call TRBJ1-5; 7 bases are shared with TRBD1. V lost 0 bases and J lost 2; bases outside the gene matches: 3. The CDR3 extends over 16 amino acids. Germline V gene data show CDR1 as KGHDR and CDR2 as SFDVKD. The CDR3 sequence is CATSDLGDRGNQPQHF. Written as DNA, the CDR3 is TGTGCCACCAGTGATTTGGGAGACAGGGGCAATCAGCCCCAGCATTTT.

The chain is built from TRBV7-9 and TRBJ2-7, with D hard to call. The CDR3 has 12 residues. Germline V CDR1 and CDR2: SEHNR, FQNEAQ (reference sequence). Trimming cost V 3 bases and J 2 bases, with 5 bases left between them. The CDR3 sequence: CASSFSPYEQYF. The DNA for the CDR3 is TGTGCCAGCAGCTTTTCCCCCTACGAGCAGTACTTC.

This clonotype has a handful of counts. The rearrangement joins TRBV6-5 to TRBJ1-6; 7 nucleotides agree with TRBD1. V shed 5 bases and J 0 bases; nucleotides not matched to a gene: 4. Germline V gene lookup returns CDR1 MNHEY and CDR2 SVGAGI. This CDR3 region has 16 residues. The CDR3, as DNA: TGTGCCAGCAGTACACGACAGGGCTCCTATAATTCACCCCTCCACTTT. This encodes CASSTRQGSYNSPLHF.

J is TRBJ1-5 and V is TRBV5-1; a weak D match, TRBD1 (5 bases). The CDR3 is 18 residues long. Germline V gene lookup returns CDR1 SGHRS and CDR2 YFSETQ. V was pared by 1 base and J by 3 bases, with 20 bases between. CDR3 sequence: CASSLPRRVGAANQPQHF. The CDR3 DNA is TGCGCCAGCAGCTTGCCTCGACGTGTCGGGGCGGCCAATCAGCCCCAGCATTTT.

This chain joins TRBV5-5 and TRBJ1-1; weak D call: TRBD1 (6 bases). Germline CDR1 and CDR2: SGHKS and YYEKEE (reference sequence). The CDR3 runs 14 residues. With 4 bases removed from V and 1 base from J, the gap between germline ends came to 11 bases. The CDR3 coding sequence is TGTGCCAGCAGCCGACAGGCGTCGAACACTGAAGCTTTCTTT. It yields the protein CASSRQASNTEAFF.

The rearrangement joins TRBV5-6 to TRBJ1-1; D is undetermined. CDR3 length: 12 residues. Between the trimmed V and J ends, which lost 0 bases and 6 bases, there was a span of 6 bases. CDR1 is SGHDT, CDR2 YYEEEE, per germline. CDR3 amino acids: CASSLGDSEAFF. The CDR3 DNA reads as TGTGCCAGCAGCTTGGGTGACTCTGAAGCTTTCTTT.

V usage is TRBV7-6 and J usage is TRBJ2-4, with D unresolved. V lost 5 bases and J lost 0, with 8 bases in between. Germline V CDR1 and CDR2: SGHVS, FNYEAQ. The CDR3 consists of 14 residues. DNA for the CDR3: TGTGCCAGCAGCGCCACAGTAGCCAAAAACATTCAGTACTTC. This sequence encodes CASSATVAKNIQYF.

The chain uses TRBV6-4 and TRBJ1-5, with no clear D. V was cut by 8 bases and J by 6 bases, with 11 bases left in between. The CDR3 is 12 amino acids. Germline values: CDR1 MRHNA, CDR2 SNTAGT. Here the CDR3 reads CASRRAGQPQHF. The CDR3 bases are TGTGCCAGCCGTCGGGCGGGTCAGCCCCAGCATTTT.

The rearrangement uses TRBV11-2 and TRBJ2-3, with 7 bases aligning to TRBD1. V lost 5 bases and J lost 2; bases outside the gene matches: 10. The V gene's germline CDR1 is SGHAT and CDR2 FQNNGV. The CDR3 is made up of 16 amino acids. For the CDR3, the DNA is TGTGCCAGCAGCCCCCCGACCGGGACAGACACAGATACGCAGTATTTT. It encodes CASSPPTGTDTDTQYF.

The table lists this clonotype with a few counts. The chain uses TRBV6-1 and TRBJ2-7; perhaps TRBD2 as D (6 bases). CDR1 and CDR2 from the germline V gene are MNHNS and SASEGT. V lost 4 bases to trimming and J lost 6 bases, with 10 bases between them. This CDR3 contains 12 residues. In DNA, the CDR3 is TGTGCCAGCAGTGGATTACTAGCCGAGCAGTACTTC. It encodes CASSGLLAEQYF.

The CDR3 bases are TGTGCCAGCAGCTTAGGCCAGGGCGGCTTTTATGGCTACACCTTC. Its protein product is CASSLGQGGFYGYTF. The J gene is TRBJ1-2, the V gene TRBV7-2; possibly TRBD1 for D (5 bases). From germline, CDR1 is SGHTA and CDR2 FQGNSA. CDR3 length: 15 residues. The V gene lost 1 base and the J gene lost 5 bases, with 14 bases spanning the gap.

This chain joins TRBV12-3 or TRBV12-4 and TRBJ1-1; 8 bases fit TRBD1. The CDR3 covers 14 residues. After removal of 3 bases from V and 4 bases from J, the junction contained 4 bases not matched to a gene. The CDR3 sequence: CASSFRQGSTEAFF. In nucleotides, the CDR3 is TGTGCCAGCAGTTTCCGACAGGGGAGCACTGAAGCTTTCTTT.

This clonotype showed up just a few times. V is TRBV29-1 and J is TRBJ2-5; either TRBD1 or TRBD2 may supply D (6 bases each). Trimming removed 7 bases at V and 5 bases at J, with 20 bases between. The CDR3 sequence is 14 residues long. Germline loops: CDR1 SQVTM, CDR2 ANQGSEA. CDR3 DNA sequence: TGCAGCGCCTGGGGGGCGAGTGCTGCCGAGACCCAGTACTTC. Translated, it gives CSAWGASAAETQYF.

This clonotype was seen at least ten times. The chain combines TRBV4-3 with TRBJ1-6; D is ambiguous. The CDR3 sequence is 15 residues long. V was trimmed by 0 bases and J by 7 bases, leaving 10 bases between them. Germline V gene sequence: CDR1 LGHNA, CDR2 YSLEER. DNA for the CDR3: TGCGCCAGCAGCCAAGATCCAGGCTGGAATTCACCCCTCCACTTT. Residues: CASSQDPGWNSPLHF.

The chain carries TRBV20-1 and TRBJ2-7, with TRBD1 matching over 8 bases. Germline CDR1 and CDR2: DFQATT and SNEGSKA (reference sequence). J was trimmed by 1 base and V by 5 bases; bases with no gene match: 4. The CDR3 extends over 13 amino acids. CDR3 residues: CSALDRGSYEQYV. CDR3 nucleotide sequence: TGCAGTGCTCTAGACAGGGGTTCCTACGAGCAGTACGTC.

V is TRBV9 and J is TRBJ1-6, with 8 bases matching TRBD1. CDR3 length: 15 amino acids. Germline loops: CDR1 SGDLS, CDR2 YYNGEE. Germline trimming cut 6 bases from V and 4 bases from J; bases unmatched to any gene: 6. CDR3 DNA: TGTGCCAGCATGGACAGGGTGTTTTATAATTCACCCCTCCACTTT. As protein: CASMDRVFYNSPLHF.

V usage is TRBV25-1 and J usage is TRBJ2-5; 8 bases are shared with TRBD2. This CDR3 has 15 amino acids. Looked up from germline, CDR1 is MGHDK and CDR2 is SYGVNS. After removal of 8 bases from V and 5 bases from J, the junction contained 13 bases not matched to a gene. CDR3 in amino acids: CASQNPRGGGETQYF. The CDR3 bases are TGTGCCAGCCAAAACCCCCGGGGGGGCGGGGAGACCCAGTACTTC.